One sample yielded the 23 T cell receptor beta chains listed below, sequenced in a study of PD-1 blockade in classical Hodgkin lymphoma. With no exception, relapse followed autologous stem cell transplantation in all patients, and brentuximab vedotin exposure varied. TCRdb's copy holds only in-frame clones and misses some; the assay was immunoSEQ multiplex PCR. The sample includes tens of thousands of clones, 85% to 95% of them seen just once. The sample in question was peripheral blood mononuclear cells (PBMCs), obtained at baseline. These TCRs come from a human donor with classical Hodgkin lymphoma.

The rearrangement links TRBV9 to TRBJ2-7; tentative D call: TRBD1 (7 bases). Germline assignment: CDR1 SGDLS and CDR2 YYNGEE. V shed 0 bases and J shed 4 bases, with 20 bases lying between them. The CDR3 runs 17 residues. The CDR3 here is CASSVERETGWGYEQYF. Written as DNA, the CDR3 is TGTGCCAGCAGCGTAGAACGGGAGACAGGGTGGGGGTACGAGCAGTACTTC.

J is TRBJ2-7 and V is TRBV9; D is tentatively TRBD1 or TRBD2 (5 bases each). V gave up 5 bases and J gave up 0 bases, with 15 bases separating them. Per germline, CDR1 SGDLS and CDR2 YYNGEE. There are 15 residues in the CDR3. The CDR3 region has the DNA TGTGCCAGCAGTGCCGCTGGGGGTTCCTCCTACGAGCAGTACTTC. It yields the protein CASSAAGGSSYEQYF.

The chain carries TRBV30 and TRBJ2-5; D may be TRBD1 (6 bases). Trimming stripped 0 bases from V and 5 bases from J, with 13 bases between. Germline CDR1 GTSNPN, CDR2 SVGIG (reference sequence). There are 14 residues in the CDR3. The CDR3 nucleotides read TGTGCCTGGAGTGTTTGGGGGCGGAGGGAGACCCAGTACTTC. Its protein is CAWSVWGRRETQYF.

Remarks on this clone: Compared with germline, one end of the junction differs, possibly owing to a read error. V gene TRBV5-4 combines with J gene TRBJ2-3; tentative D call: TRBD2 (6 bases). CDR1 SGHNT and CDR2 YYREEE come from the germline V gene (reference sequence). The CDR3 has 12 residues. In nucleotides, the CDR3 is TGTGCCAGCAGCGCCCTAGGGGCTCAGCGGGATTTT. Amino acids: CASSALGAQRDF.

The CDR3 is CAWRSHDYGYTF. CDR3 bases: TGTGCCTGGAGGTCTCACGACTATGGCTACACCTTC. V and J are TRBV30 and TRBJ1-2, with D unclear. V lost 3 bases, J lost 3 bases, and 8 bases lay in between. The CDR3 consists of 12 residues. Germline lookup yields CDR1 GTSNPN and CDR2 SVGIG (reference sequence).

This sequence joins TRBV2 and TRBJ2-5; TRBD2 agrees at 14 bases. Germline CDR1 and CDR2: SNHLY and FYNNEI. The CDR3 has 17 residues. With 6 bases clipped from V and 5 bases from J, the junction kept 11 bases outside the gene matches. The CDR3 is CASRIRRLAGGRETQYF. CDR3 nucleotide sequence: TGTGCCAGCAGGATAAGACGACTAGCGGGGGGGAGGGAGACCCAGTACTTC. The complete variable domain, with remaining parts taken from reference TRBV2 and TRBJ2-5, reads EPEVTQTPSHQVTQMGQEVILRCVPISNHLYFYWYRQILGQKVEFLVSFYNNEISEKSEIFDDQFSVERPDGSNFTLKIRSTKLEDSAMYFCASRIRRLAGGRETQYFGPGTRLLVL.

The gene calls are TRBV30 and TRBJ1-3, with TRBD1 matching over 8 bases. Germline V CDR1 and CDR2: GTSNPN, SVGIG (reference sequence). The CDR3 runs 14 residues. The V gene end was trimmed by 7 bases and the J gene end by 2 bases; junction bases not matched to a gene: 7. For the CDR3, the DNA is TGTGCCTATCTCCTGACAGGGGCTGGAAACACCATATATTTT. Its protein is CAYLLTGAGNTIYF.

Only a few counts were recorded for this clone. The chain has TRBV19 and TRBJ1-1; D is ambiguous. Trimming took 7 bases from V and 1 from J, leaving 16 bases between them. Germline V gene lookup returns CDR1 LNHDA and CDR2 SQIVND (reference sequence). The CDR3 has 15 amino acids. The CDR3 is CASNSGRDGNTEAFF. CDR3 bases: TGTGCCAGTAATTCTGGGCGGGATGGGAACACTGAAGCTTTCTTT.

The rearrangement uses TRBV6-6 and TRBJ1-4, with 11 bases that match TRBD1. CDR1 and CDR2 (germline): MNHNY, SVGAGI (reference sequence). The CDR3 has 16 residues. V shed 6 bases and J 4 bases; nucleotides not matched to a gene: 7. The CDR3 loop is CASSRPGQGVNEKLFF. CDR3 sequence (DNA): TGTGCCAGCAGCCGCCCGGGACAGGGGGTTAATGAAAAACTGTTTTTT.

CDR3 DNA: TGTGCCAGCAGCTTAGTTTACTCGCCAGAGACCCAGTACTTC. Translating gives CASSLVYSPETQYF. This rearrangement joins TRBV7-9 to TRBJ2-5, with D unresolved. Germline-derived CDR1 and CDR2 are SEHNR and FQNEAQ (reference sequence). This CDR3 is built from 14 residues. Trimming left V 1 base short and J 4 bases short, with 10 bases between.

The chain carries TRBV9 and TRBJ1-3; no clear D. Germline CDR1 is SGDLS and CDR2 is YYNGEE. Between the trimmed V and J ends, which lost 2 bases and 4 bases, there was a span of 13 bases. The CDR3 totals 15 residues. Here the CDR3 reads CASSVDQWQGNTIYF. The DNA for the CDR3 is TGTGCCAGCAGCGTTGACCAGTGGCAGGGAAACACCATATATTTT. Variable domain in full (rest from reference TRBV9 and TRBJ1-3): DSGVTQTPKHLITATGQRVTLRCSPRSGDLSVYWYQQSLDQGLQFLIQYYNGEERAKGNILERFSAQQFPDLHSELNLSSLELGDSALYFCASSVDQWQGNTIYFGEGSWLTVV.

This clone was seen just once. The V gene is TRBV7-2, the J gene TRBJ2-2; D is perhaps TRBD2 (6 bases). The CDR3 extends over 14 amino acids. V lost 1 base and J 6 bases, leaving 9 bases between the germline ends. Per germline, CDR1 SGHTA and CDR2 FQGNSA. For the CDR3, the DNA is TGTGCCAGCAGCTTAGGCGGGATCCCCGGGGAGCTGTTTTTT. Protein product: CASSLGGIPGELFF.

A few counts support this clone. The V gene is TRBV9, the J gene TRBJ2-1, with 10 bases aligning to TRBD2. The CDR3 is made up of 16 amino acids. Germline lookup yields CDR1 SGDLS and CDR2 YYNGEE. V lost 1 base to trimming and J lost 10 bases; unmatched junction nucleotides: 11. The CDR3 reads CASSVSPSGGAREQFF. In DNA, the CDR3 is TGTGCCAGCAGCGTATCCCCCAGCGGGGGGGCCAGAGAGCAGTTCTTC.

CDR3 DNA sequence: TGTGCCAGCAGCTTTGGCGGCGCAGCAGATACGCAGTATTTT. Residues: CASSFGGAADTQYF. The chain has TRBV7-2 and TRBJ2-3; no definite D call. This CDR3 region has 14 residues. The germline V gene encodes CDR1 SGHTA and CDR2 FQGNSA. V was clipped by 3 bases and J by 4 bases, with 11 bases between them. The full variable domain, its missing parts supplied by reference TRBV7-2 and TRBJ2-3, is GAGVSQSPSNKVTEKGKDVELRCDPISGHTALYWYRQSLGQGLEFLIYFQGNSAPDKSGLPSDRFSAERTGGSVSTLTIQRTQQEDSAVYLCASSFGGAADTQYFGPGTRLTVL.

The chain couples TRBV7-9 to TRBJ1-2; 7 bases fit TRBD1. CDR1 SEHNR and CDR2 FQNEAQ come from the germline V gene (reference sequence). J was trimmed by 2 bases and V by 1 base; bases with no gene match: 7. The CDR3 is 16 residues long. The CDR3: CASSLGPPTGNYGYTF. In DNA, the CDR3 is TGTGCCAGCAGCTTAGGCCCCCCGACAGGGAACTATGGCTACACCTTC.

This rearrangement joins TRBV2 to TRBJ2-1; D call uncertain. This CDR3 comprises 13 residues. Germline values: CDR1 SNHLY, CDR2 FYNNEI. V lost 0 bases to trimming and J lost 8 bases, with 8 bases between them. In DNA, the CDR3 is TGTGCCAGCAGTGAAGCCCAGCCGTATGAGCAGTTCTTC. Its translation is CASSEAQPYEQFF.

This chain links TRBV5-1 with TRBJ2-1; D remains unclear. The CDR3 consists of 15 residues. Trimming took 4 bases from V and 1 from J, leaving 12 bases between them. CDR1 is SGHRS, CDR2 YFSETQ, per germline. The CDR3 reads CASSLQDPSYNEQFF. The CDR3 nucleotides read TGCGCCAGCAGCCTGCAGGACCCTTCCTACAATGAGCAGTTCTTC.

The rearrangement links TRBV30 to TRBJ1-5; D remains unclear. This CDR3 has 15 amino acids. Looked up from germline, CDR1 is GTSNPN and CDR2 is SVGIG (reference sequence). The V gene lost 0 bases and the J gene lost 0 bases, with 9 bases spanning the gap. This CDR3 reads CAWSVEAYSNQPQHF. CDR3 bases: TGTGCCTGGAGTGTAGAAGCGTATAGCAATCAGCCCCAGCATTTT.

The rearrangement joins TRBV13 to TRBJ2-1; 8 bases are a match to TRBD1. There are 15 residues in the CDR3. Germline assignment: CDR1 PRHDT and CDR2 FYEKMQ (reference sequence). Losses at the gene ends were 1 base for V and 15 bases for J; bases not matched to a gene: 14. The CDR3 is CASSLVVDDRGDLFF. The CDR3 DNA follows: TGTGCCAGCAGCTTAGTCGTCGATGACAGGGGTGATCTGTTCTTC.

The J gene is TRBJ2-3, the V gene TRBV19, with 9 nucleotides matching TRBD2. The length of the CDR3 is 20 residues. V trimming: 3 bases; J trimming: 2 bases; junction bases outside the gene matches: 18. Germline CDR1 is LNHDA and CDR2 is SQIVND (reference sequence). The CDR3 region is CASSMVPSSGGQTHTDTQYF. In nucleotides, the CDR3 is TGTGCCAGTAGTATGGTCCCAAGTAGCGGGGGCCAGACACACACAGATACGCAGTATTTT.

This clone has only one observation. V is TRBV6-5 and J is TRBJ2-5; D remains ambiguous. V was shortened by 3 bases and J by 1 base, with 9 bases between the two germline ends. Germline loops: CDR1 MNHEY, CDR2 SVGAGI. The CDR3 covers 14 residues. The CDR3 DNA reads TGTGCCAGCAGTTATGGTGCACCCCAAGAGACCCAGTACTTC. Translated, it gives CASSYGAPQETQYF.

This chain connects TRBV7-9 to TRBJ2-1; D is uncertain. This CDR3 spans 8 amino acids. Per germline, CDR1 SEHNR and CDR2 FQNEAQ (reference sequence). V was cut by 7 bases and J by 8 bases, with 0 bases left in between. Here the CDR3 DNA reads TGTGCCAGCAATGAGCAGTTCTTC. Its protein product is CASNEQFF.

V gene TRBV6-1 combines with J gene TRBJ2-7, with 9 bases fitting TRBD1. Per the germline V gene, CDR1 is MNHNS and CDR2 is SASEGT. Trimming took 1 base from V and 7 from J; bases not matched to a gene: 17. The CDR3 is 18 residues long. The chain's CDR3 is CASSEGVGRGQGVLEQYF. CDR3 nucleotide sequence: TGTGCCAGCAGTGAAGGGGTAGGGAGGGGACAGGGTGTTTTGGAGCAGTACTTC.